This T cell receptor (beta chain) was retrieved from a study of blood T cell repertoires in COVID-19. Study in general: Samples of COVID-19 (acute and convalescent) were obtained from the United States, Italy and Spain. The analysed material was cDNA or gDNA that came from T cells, B-cell-depleted T cells, or PBMCs.

Recovery among Cohort 3 donors was established by two negative PCRs, clearance, or symptom resolution. This clone is a singleton in its sample. In germline, CDR1 is SEHNR, CDR2 FQNEAQ (reference sequence). The CDR3 covers 15 residues. V was pared by 6 bases and J by 6 bases, with 21 bases between. As originally analysed: Amplification with reference gene primers provided the estimates of nucleated cell counts. TCRdb keeps only in-frame clones here, not all; method: immunoSEQ multiplex PCR. For V, J and clone size, that table is used; D and trimming come from the DNA. The sample includes more than 150,000 clones, 87% seen only once; the top ten take around 2.1%.

The origin of this receptor is a woman aged 30 to 39 who had recovered from COVID-19. The sequenced sample consisted of PBMCs or T cells enriched from blood (not recorded which). The rearrangement joins TRBV7-9 to TRBJ2-7; TRBD1 is a possible D gene (6 bases). As DNA, the CDR3 is TGTGCCAGCAGGCGACAGGCTAACGGTTTAGGCGAGCAGTACTTC. It translates to CASRRQANGLGEQYF. The entire variable domain, with the rest obtained from reference TRBV7-9 and TRBJ2-7, is as follows: DTGVSQNPRHKITKRGQNVTFRCDPISEHNRLYWYRQTLGQGPEFLTYFQNEAQLEKSRLLSDRFSAERPKGSFSTLEIQRTEQGDSAMYLCASRRQANGLGEQYFGPGTRLTVT.